A selection of T cell receptor beta chains follows, all from one sample in a study of T cells in Graves' hyperthyroidism and ophthalmopathy. Each CDR3 protein is one row after TCRdb ran MiXCR on the multiplex PCR reads. This sample has about 600,000 distinct CDR3 sequences, with approximately 15% found just once. Sequences were obtained from blood. These receptors came from a woman aged 18-29 years with Graves' ophthalmopathy. CDR3s include the opening cysteine and the closing phenylalanine or tryptophan. Fields, in order: V gene, D gene, J gene, clone size, CDR3 protein, CDR3 DNA. The D gene is left open where the match is weak. Size is omitted from some rows. Given values are once, few, many or a class for expanded clones.

>TRBV28|NA|TRBJ2-3|many
CASSLRVARDTQYF
TGTGCCAGCAGTTTACGGGTAGCCAGAGATACGCAGTATTTT
>TRBV6-2/TRBV6-3|NA|TRBJ2-1|many
CASSYGTGMEFF
TGTGCCAGCAGTTACGGAACCGGAATGGAGTTCTTC
>TRBV7-9|NA|TRBJ2-1|many
CASSWSTEQFF
TGTGCCAGCAGCTGGAGCACGGAGCAGTTCTTC
>TRBV28|TRBD2|TRBJ2-3|many
CATSGLAGSDTQYF
TGTGCCACCTCGGGACTAGCGGGATCAGATACGCAGTATTTT
>TRBV6-5|NA|TRBJ1-2|NA
CASSYNSHLTGLIYGYTF
TGTGCCAGCAGTTACAACTCCCACCTTACAGGGTTGATCTATGGCTACACCTTC
>TRBV7-8|NA|TRBJ1-6|few
CASSVIKSRDSPLHF
TGTGCCAGCAGCGTGATAAAATCCAGGGATTCACCCCTCCACTTT
>TRBV7-3|NA|TRBJ1-1|many
CASSLNRGYAAFF
TGTGCCAGCAGCTTAAACCGCGGGTATGCAGCTTTCTTT
>TRBV20-1|NA|TRBJ1-1|many
CSARDPRRGTEAFF
TGCAGTGCTAGAGACCCCCGGCGGGGCACTGAAGCTTTCTTT
>TRBV28|NA|TRBJ2-6|NA
CASSRTISSGANVLTF
TGTGCCAGCAGCCGAACTATCAGCTCTGGGGCCAACGTCCTGACTTTC
>TRBV15|NA|TRBJ1-3|NA
CATSRDQRAASGNTIYF
TGTGCCACCAGCAGAGATCAAAGGGCAGCCTCTGGAAACACCATATATTTT
>TRBV19|NA|TRBJ2-2|few
CASSMLAGNTGGELFF
TGTGCCAGTAGTATGCTCGCGGGCAACACAGGCGGGGAGCTGTTTTTT
>TRBV11-1|NA|TRBJ2-4|many
CASSLAVGKNIQYF
TGTGCCAGCAGCTTAGCCGTGGGGAAAAACATTCAGTACTTC
>TRBV12-3/TRBV12-4|NA|TRBJ2-7|many
CASSLGLANLNYEQYF
TGTGCCAGCAGTTTAGGGTTAGCGAATTTAAACTACGAGCAGTACTTC
>TRBV11-2|NA|TRBJ2-6|few
CASSLGAGPLSGANVLTF
TGTGCCAGCAGCTTAGGGGCAGGCCCGCTCTCTGGGGCCAACGTCCTGACTTTC
>TRBV11-2|TRBD1|TRBJ2-7|many
CASSRGQGAYEQYF
TGTGCCAGCAGCCGTGGACAGGGGGCATACGAGCAGTACTTC
>TRBV6-1|NA|TRBJ2-7|many
CASGGDSSYEQYF
TGTGCCAGCGGGGGGGACAGCTCCTACGAGCAGTACTTC
>TRBV24-1|NA|TRBJ2-3|many
CATSDLPDGADTQYF
TGTGCCACCAGTGATTTGCCCGACGGTGCAGATACGCAGTATTTT
>TRBV4-3|NA|TRBJ1-4|few
CASSQAGMGEKLFF
TGCGCCAGCAGCCAAGCAGGGATGGGCGAAAAACTGTTTTTT
>TRBV29-1|NA|TRBJ1-1|many
CSVGGSMNTEAFF
TGCAGCGTTGGGGGTTCTATGAACACTGAAGCTTTCTTT
>TRBV12-3/TRBV12-4|NA|TRBJ1-2|NA
CASSFAAYYGYTF
TGTGCCAGCAGTTTCGCAGCCTACTATGGCTACACCTTC
>TRBV20-1|NA|TRBJ1-4|many
CSARVPVGSAKLFF
TGCAGTGCTAGAGTCCCGGTTGGGTCTGCGAAACTGTTTTTT
>TRBV7-8|NA|TRBJ2-7|NA
CASSFLLYEQYF
TGTGCCAGCAGCTTTCTACTCTACGAGCAGTACTTC
>TRBV6-9|TRBD1|TRBJ1-2|NA
CASSYRGQTYGYTF
TGTGCCAGCAGTTACCGGGGACAGACCTATGGCTACACCTTC
>TRBV4-3|NA|TRBJ2-7|few
CASSQERVRRIYEQYF
TGCGCCAGCAGCCAAGAACGAGTCCGCCGGATCTACGAGCAGTACTTC
>TRBV24-1|NA|TRBJ2-2|many
CATSDLLQGSGTGELFF
TGTGCCACCAGTGATTTGCTGCAAGGGAGCGGCACCGGGGAGCTGTTTTTT